This T cell receptor (beta chain) was identified in a study of blood T cell repertoires in COVID-19. Assay: immunoSEQ multiplex PCR; the TCRdb copy retains only in-frame clones and omits some. The table records 120,000 or so clones, more than 75% of them present only once. The CDR3 has 12 amino acids. Germline CDR1 and CDR2: SNHLY and FYNNEI. V was clipped by 4 bases and J by 8 bases; unmatched bases: 3. The TCR originated in a man between 50 and 59 years old with acute or convalescent COVID-19. V and J are TRBV2 and TRBJ2-7, with 9 positions matching TRBD2. The sequenced sample was peripheral blood. CDR3 sequence: CASSGTSVQQYF. CDR3 DNA sequence: TGTGCCAGCAGTGGGACTAGCGTGCAGCAGTACTTC. Using reference TRBV2 and TRBJ2-7 for the parts outside the CDR3, the full variable domain is EPEVTQTPSHQVTQMGQEVILRCVPISNHLYFYWYRQILGQKVEFLVSFYNNEISEKSEIFDDQFSVERPDGSNFTLKIRSTKLEDSAMYFCASSGTSVQQYFGPGTRLTVT.